The clone carrying this T cell receptor beta chain has just one count. The length of the CDR3 is 11 residues. Germline CDR1 reads SGHVS; CDR2 reads FQNEAQ. V lost 5 bases to trimming and J lost 3 bases, with 5 bases between them. This record comes from a study of blood T cell repertoires in COVID-19. The overall study: The study drew acute and convalescent COVID-19 samples from the United States, Italy and Spain. The analysed material was cDNA or gDNA that came from T cells, B-cell-depleted T cells, or PBMCs.

Clones were sequenced by immunoSEQ multiplex PCR, and TCRdb holds only the in-frame ones, with some missing. This sample has 14,000 or so clones, with roughly 84% found just once. The clonotype originates from a human donor in a cohort sampled during active COVID-19. Sequenced input: peripheral blood. The rearrangement joins TRBV7-8 to TRBJ2-7; D not resolved. CDR3 sequence: CASSGSYEQYF. As DNA, the CDR3 is TGTGCCAGCAGCGGCAGCTACGAGCAGTACTTC.